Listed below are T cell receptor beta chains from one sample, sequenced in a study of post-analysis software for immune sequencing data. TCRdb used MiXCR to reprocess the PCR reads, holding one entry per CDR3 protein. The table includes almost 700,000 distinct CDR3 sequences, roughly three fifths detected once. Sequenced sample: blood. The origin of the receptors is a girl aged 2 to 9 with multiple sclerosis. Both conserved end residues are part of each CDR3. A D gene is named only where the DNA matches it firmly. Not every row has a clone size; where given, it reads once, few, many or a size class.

cdr3_nt: TGTGCCAGCAGTTTAACTCTCAGTCATCAGCCCCAGCATTTT
cdr3_aa: CASSLTLSHQPQHF
j_call: TRBJ1-5
d_call: NA
v_call: TRBV27
clone_size: NA

cdr3_nt: TGCAGTGCTAAACGGGCGGGAGGGGTAGCCAAAAACATTCAGTACTTC
cdr3_aa: CSAKRAGGVAKNIQYF
j_call: TRBJ2-4
d_call: TRBD2
v_call: TRBV20-1
clone_size: once

cdr3_nt: TGTGCCAGCAGCTTGGTTGGGCGTCCCTACGAGCAGTACTTC
cdr3_aa: CASSLVGRPYEQYF
j_call: TRBJ2-7
d_call: NA
v_call: TRBV5-5
clone_size: NA

cdr3_nt: TGCAGTGCTAGTTCCAGATCAGATACGCAGTATTTT
cdr3_aa: CSASSRSDTQYF
j_call: TRBJ2-3
d_call: NA
v_call: TRBV20-1
clone_size: NA

cdr3_nt: TGTGCCAGCAGCTTAGGAGGAAGAGCCCTTTCGAAACTAGCCAAAAACATTCAGTACTTC
cdr3_aa: CASSLGGRALSKLAKNIQYF
j_call: TRBJ2-4
d_call: NA
v_call: TRBV7-9
clone_size: NA

cdr3_nt: TGCGCCAGCAGCATTGTAGGGGGAGAAGAGACCCAGTACTTC
cdr3_aa: CASSIVGGEETQYF
j_call: TRBJ2-5
d_call: NA
v_call: TRBV5-1
clone_size: NA

cdr3_nt: TGTGCCAGCAGCTTAGTAGAGGGGCCCTACGAGCAGTACTTC
cdr3_aa: CASSLVEGPYEQYF
j_call: TRBJ2-7
d_call: NA
v_call: TRBV7-9
clone_size: few

cdr3_nt: TGCAGTGCTAGGTCCGGGGTCGGCCAGCCCCAGCATTTT
cdr3_aa: CSARSGVGQPQHF
j_call: TRBJ1-5
d_call: NA
v_call: TRBV20-1
clone_size: NA

cdr3_nt: TGTGCCATCAGTTGGACAGCCTACAATGAGCAGTTCTTC
cdr3_aa: CAISWTAYNEQFF
j_call: TRBJ2-1
d_call: NA
v_call: TRBV10-3
clone_size: few

cdr3_nt: TGTGCCAGCAGTACTCTAGCGGGGCCAGAGACCCAGTACTTC
cdr3_aa: CASSTLAGPETQYF
j_call: TRBJ2-5
d_call: TRBD2
v_call: TRBV6-2/TRBV6-3
clone_size: once

cdr3_nt: TGTGCCAGCAGCTTACAGGTCCCGGAGACCCAGTACTTC
cdr3_aa: CASSLQVPETQYF
j_call: TRBJ2-5
d_call: NA
v_call: TRBV7-6
clone_size: few

cdr3_nt: TGTGCCATCAGTGAGTCGACTCGGAGGGGAACCTACAATGAGCAGTTCTTC
cdr3_aa: CAISESTRRGTYNEQFF
j_call: TRBJ2-1
d_call: NA
v_call: TRBV10-3
clone_size: NA

cdr3_nt: TGCGCCAGCAGCCAAGCAGTGACAGGGAGCGACGAGCAGTACTTC
cdr3_aa: CASSQAVTGSDEQYF
j_call: TRBJ2-7
d_call: TRBD1
v_call: TRBV4-1
clone_size: few

cdr3_nt: TGTGCCAGCAGCCAGGCCTTTCTAGCCGGGACTAGCATGCAAGATGCGCAGTATTTT
cdr3_aa: CASSQAFLAGTSMQDAQYF
j_call: TRBJ2-3
d_call: TRBD2
v_call: TRBV4-2
clone_size: NA

cdr3_nt: TGCGCCAGCAGCTTGAGCGTGGGGGCCGTGAACACTGAAGCTTTCTTT
cdr3_aa: CASSLSVGAVNTEAFF
j_call: TRBJ1-1
d_call: NA
v_call: TRBV5-1
clone_size: NA

cdr3_nt: TGCGCCAGCAGCGCAGGACGTACCTACGAGCAGTACTTC
cdr3_aa: CASSAGRTYEQYF
j_call: TRBJ2-7
d_call: NA
v_call: TRBV5-1
clone_size: few

cdr3_nt: TGCGCCAGCAGCCAAGATCAGAGTGTGGGGCTCCTACAAGAGACCCAGTACTTC
cdr3_aa: CASSQDQSVGLLQETQYF
j_call: TRBJ2-5
d_call: NA
v_call: TRBV4-3
clone_size: once

cdr3_nt: TGCAGCCTTAGGCCATCCGAGGACAGGGGAACTAACTATGGCTACACCTTC
cdr3_aa: CSLRPSEDRGTNYGYTF
j_call: TRBJ1-2
d_call: TRBD1
v_call: TRBV7-9
clone_size: NA

cdr3_nt: TGTGCCAGCAGCCCTCCCGACAGGACCTACGAGCAGTACTTC
cdr3_aa: CASSPPDRTYEQYF
j_call: TRBJ2-7
d_call: NA
v_call: TRBV9
clone_size: few

cdr3_nt: TGTGCCAGCAGTTACTCGGGTCCCACAGGGGGCGCGGATTCACCCCTCCACTTT
cdr3_aa: CASSYSGPTGGADSPLHF
j_call: TRBJ1-6
d_call: TRBD1
v_call: TRBV6-5
clone_size: NA

cdr3_nt: TGTGCCAGCAGTTTAATCGTCGGTCGAAACACTGAAGCTTTCTTT
cdr3_aa: CASSLIVGRNTEAFF
j_call: TRBJ1-1
d_call: NA
v_call: TRBV27
clone_size: few

cdr3_nt: TGCGCCAGCAGCTTAACACCGGGGAGCACAGATACGCAGTATTTT
cdr3_aa: CASSLTPGSTDTQYF
j_call: TRBJ2-3
d_call: NA
v_call: TRBV5-1
clone_size: few

cdr3_nt: TGCAGCGTTACTGTTGGGACAGGGAGCACAGATACGCAGTATTTT
cdr3_aa: CSVTVGTGSTDTQYF
j_call: TRBJ2-3
d_call: TRBD1
v_call: TRBV29-1
clone_size: few

cdr3_nt: TGTGCCAGCAGTTTAGAGGGTAGCGGGAGTTGGAATGAGCAGTTCTTC
cdr3_aa: CASSLEGSGSWNEQFF
j_call: TRBJ2-1
d_call: TRBD2
v_call: TRBV12-3/TRBV12-4
clone_size: NA

cdr3_nt: TGTGCCAGCCTGTTGGGGACACCCAGCACAGATACGCAGTATTTT
cdr3_aa: CASLLGTPSTDTQYF
j_call: TRBJ2-3
d_call: NA
v_call: TRBV2
clone_size: NA

cdr3_nt: TGCAGCGTTGAGCGGACTAGCGGGAAGGTCGAGCAGTTCTTC
cdr3_aa: CSVERTSGKVEQFF
j_call: TRBJ2-1
d_call: TRBD2
v_call: TRBV29-1
clone_size: NA

cdr3_nt: TGTGCCAGCAGCCCCCAACTAGCGGGGGGGCAAAATGAGCAGTTCTTC
cdr3_aa: CASSPQLAGGQNEQFF
j_call: TRBJ2-1
d_call: TRBD2
v_call: TRBV11-2
clone_size: few

cdr3_nt: TGTGCCAGCAGCTCTGGGAGCGGGAGATCTTACAATGAGCAGTTCTTC
cdr3_aa: CASSSGSGRSYNEQFF
j_call: TRBJ2-1
d_call: TRBD2
v_call: TRBV7-9
clone_size: few

cdr3_nt: TGCAGTGCTAGACTTTCTATAGAATGGGACCCGAACCCCTACAATGAGCAGTTCTTC
cdr3_aa: CSARLSIEWDPNPYNEQFF
j_call: TRBJ2-1
d_call: NA
v_call: TRBV20-1
clone_size: few

cdr3_nt: TGTGCCAGCAGCTTAGGACGGGACTATAATTCACCCCTCCACTTT
cdr3_aa: CASSLGRDYNSPLHF
j_call: TRBJ1-6
d_call: NA
v_call: TRBV11-1
clone_size: NA

cdr3_nt: TGTGCCAGCAGCCGCCCCCCAGGGAACTATGGCTACACCTTC
cdr3_aa: CASSRPPGNYGYTF
j_call: TRBJ1-2
d_call: NA
v_call: TRBV4-2
clone_size: NA

cdr3_nt: TGCAGCGTGGCAAAGGAGTACGAGCAGTACTTC
cdr3_aa: CSVAKEYEQYF
j_call: TRBJ2-7
d_call: NA
v_call: TRBV29-1
clone_size: NA

cdr3_nt: TGTGCCAGCAGCTTCAACACAGGGGCATTAGGCTCTTTCACCGGGGAGCTGTTTTTT
cdr3_aa: CASSFNTGALGSFTGELFF
j_call: TRBJ2-2
d_call: TRBD1
v_call: TRBV11-2
clone_size: once

cdr3_nt: TGCGCCAGCAGCCCCCGGGCCCCCTGGGACAATGAGCAGTTCTTC
cdr3_aa: CASSPRAPWDNEQFF
j_call: TRBJ2-1
d_call: NA
v_call: TRBV5-1
clone_size: NA

cdr3_nt: TGTGCCAGCAGACCAGGGGGCGCTGCTGGGGCCAACGTCCTGACTTTC
cdr3_aa: CASRPGGAAGANVLTF
j_call: TRBJ2-6
d_call: TRBD1
v_call: TRBV12-3/TRBV12-4
clone_size: NA

cdr3_nt: TGCGCCAGCAGCCCAAACGGACAGGCCTTTAACTATGGCTACACCTTC
cdr3_aa: CASSPNGQAFNYGYTF
j_call: TRBJ1-2
d_call: TRBD1
v_call: TRBV5-1
clone_size: NA

cdr3_nt: TGTGCCAGCAGCTTTACAGGGGAGGCCTACAATGAGCAGTTCTTC
cdr3_aa: CASSFTGEAYNEQFF
j_call: TRBJ2-1
d_call: NA
v_call: TRBV7-6
clone_size: few

cdr3_nt: TGTGCCAGCAGCCTAACCTGGACACCTCAAGAGACCCAGTACTTC
cdr3_aa: CASSLTWTPQETQYF
j_call: TRBJ2-5
d_call: NA
v_call: TRBV7-9
clone_size: NA

cdr3_nt: TGTGCCACGAGGCCGGACTTAGCAGCTTTCTTT
cdr3_aa: CATRPDLAAFF
j_call: TRBJ1-1
d_call: NA
v_call: TRBV2
clone_size: NA

cdr3_nt: TGTGCCATCAGAACCTCAATGGGGGAAGGCTACACCTTC
cdr3_aa: CAIRTSMGEGYTF
j_call: TRBJ1-2
d_call: NA
v_call: TRBV10-3
clone_size: NA

cdr3_nt: TGCGCCAGCAGCTTACTAGCGGTTGGGACAGATACGCAGTATTTT
cdr3_aa: CASSLLAVGTDTQYF
j_call: TRBJ2-3
d_call: TRBD2
v_call: TRBV5-1
clone_size: NA

cdr3_nt: TGTGCCATCAGTGAGAGAGGGCCGGCCGTGGGAGCTTTCTTT
cdr3_aa: CAISERGPAVGAFF
j_call: TRBJ1-1
d_call: NA
v_call: TRBV10-3
clone_size: NA

cdr3_nt: TGTGCCAGCAGCTATGACCGACTAGCGGGGGGGAATGAGCAGTTCTTC
cdr3_aa: CASSYDRLAGGNEQFF
j_call: TRBJ2-1
d_call: TRBD2
v_call: TRBV3-1
clone_size: NA

cdr3_nt: TGTGCCAGCAGCAATAGCGGGAGGGAGTCCTACAATGAGCAGTTCTTC
cdr3_aa: CASSNSGRESYNEQFF
j_call: TRBJ2-1
d_call: TRBD2
v_call: TRBV7-3
clone_size: NA

cdr3_nt: TGCAGCGCAGGTGGGGAAGGCGAAAAACTGTTTTTT
cdr3_aa: CSAGGEGEKLFF
j_call: TRBJ1-4
d_call: NA
v_call: TRBV29-1
clone_size: few

cdr3_nt: TGCAGCGTTGAAAATGAGGCTAGCGGGGGCGGGGAGCAGTTCTTC
cdr3_aa: CSVENEASGGGEQFF
j_call: TRBJ2-1
d_call: TRBD2
v_call: TRBV29-1
clone_size: NA

cdr3_nt: TGCAGCGTTGTCCGGGTCAGCATGAACACTGAAGCTTTCTTT
cdr3_aa: CSVVRVSMNTEAFF
j_call: TRBJ1-1
d_call: NA
v_call: TRBV29-1
clone_size: NA